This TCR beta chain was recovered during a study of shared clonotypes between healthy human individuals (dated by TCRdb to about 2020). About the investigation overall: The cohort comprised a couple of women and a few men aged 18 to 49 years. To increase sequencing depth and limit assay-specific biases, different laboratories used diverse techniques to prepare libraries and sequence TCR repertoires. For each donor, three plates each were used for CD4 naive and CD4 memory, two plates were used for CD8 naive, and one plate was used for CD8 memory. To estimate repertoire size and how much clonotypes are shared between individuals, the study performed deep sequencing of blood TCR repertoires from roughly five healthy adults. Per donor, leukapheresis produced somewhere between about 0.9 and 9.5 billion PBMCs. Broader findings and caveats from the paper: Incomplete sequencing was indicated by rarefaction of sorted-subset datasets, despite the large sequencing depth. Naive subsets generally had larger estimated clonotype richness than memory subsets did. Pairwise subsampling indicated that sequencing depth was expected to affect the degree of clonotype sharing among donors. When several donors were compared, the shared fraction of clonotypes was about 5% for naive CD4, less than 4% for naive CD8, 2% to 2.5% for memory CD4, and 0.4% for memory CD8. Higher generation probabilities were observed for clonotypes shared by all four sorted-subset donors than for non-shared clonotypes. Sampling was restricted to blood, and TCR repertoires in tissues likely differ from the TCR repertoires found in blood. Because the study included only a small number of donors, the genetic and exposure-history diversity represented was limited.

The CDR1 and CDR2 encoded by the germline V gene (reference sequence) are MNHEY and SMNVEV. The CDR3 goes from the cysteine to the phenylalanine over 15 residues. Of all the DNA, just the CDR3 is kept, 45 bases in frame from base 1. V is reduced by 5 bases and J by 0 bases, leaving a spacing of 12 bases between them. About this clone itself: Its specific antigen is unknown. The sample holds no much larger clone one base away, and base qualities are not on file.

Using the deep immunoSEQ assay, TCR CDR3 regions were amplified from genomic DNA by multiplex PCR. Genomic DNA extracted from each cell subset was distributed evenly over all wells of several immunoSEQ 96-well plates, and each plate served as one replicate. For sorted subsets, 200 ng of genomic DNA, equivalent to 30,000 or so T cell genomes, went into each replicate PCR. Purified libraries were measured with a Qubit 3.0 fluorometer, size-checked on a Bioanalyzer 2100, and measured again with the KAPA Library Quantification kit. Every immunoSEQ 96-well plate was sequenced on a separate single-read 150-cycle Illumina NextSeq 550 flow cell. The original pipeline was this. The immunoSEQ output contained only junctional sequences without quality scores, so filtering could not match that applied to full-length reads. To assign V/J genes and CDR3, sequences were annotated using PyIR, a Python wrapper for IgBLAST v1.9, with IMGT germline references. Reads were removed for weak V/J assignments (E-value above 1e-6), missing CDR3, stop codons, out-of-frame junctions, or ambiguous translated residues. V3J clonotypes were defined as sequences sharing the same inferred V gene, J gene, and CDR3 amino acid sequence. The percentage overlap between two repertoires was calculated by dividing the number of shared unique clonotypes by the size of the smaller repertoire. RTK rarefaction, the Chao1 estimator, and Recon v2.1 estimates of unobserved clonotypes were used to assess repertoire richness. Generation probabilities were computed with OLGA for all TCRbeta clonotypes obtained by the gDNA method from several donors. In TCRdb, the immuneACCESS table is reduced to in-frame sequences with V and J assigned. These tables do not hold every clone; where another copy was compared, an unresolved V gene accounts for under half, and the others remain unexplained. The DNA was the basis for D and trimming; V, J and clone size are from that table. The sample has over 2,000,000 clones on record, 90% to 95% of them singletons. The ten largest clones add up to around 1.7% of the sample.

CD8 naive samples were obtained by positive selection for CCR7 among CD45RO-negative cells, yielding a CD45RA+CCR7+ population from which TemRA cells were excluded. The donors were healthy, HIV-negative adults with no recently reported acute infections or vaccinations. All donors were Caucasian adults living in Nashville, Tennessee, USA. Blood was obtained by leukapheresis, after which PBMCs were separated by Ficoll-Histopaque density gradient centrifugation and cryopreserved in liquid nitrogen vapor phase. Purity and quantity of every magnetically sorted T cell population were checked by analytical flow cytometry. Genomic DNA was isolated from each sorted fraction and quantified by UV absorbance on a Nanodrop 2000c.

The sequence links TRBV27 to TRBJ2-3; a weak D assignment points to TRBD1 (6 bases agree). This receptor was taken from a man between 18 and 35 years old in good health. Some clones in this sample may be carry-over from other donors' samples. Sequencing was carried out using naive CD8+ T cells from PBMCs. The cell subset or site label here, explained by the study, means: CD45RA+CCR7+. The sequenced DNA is TGTGCCAGCAGTCCCTACAGGGTCAGCACAGATACGCAGTATTTT. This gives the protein CASSPYRVSTDTQYF.